This paragraph reports one T cell receptor (beta chain). Assay: immunoSEQ multiplex PCR; the TCRdb copy retains only in-frame clones and omits some. The data hold tens of thousands of clones, with just under 95% observed a single time. The CDR3 sequence is 15 residues long. Germline V gives CDR1 MDHEN, CDR2 SYDVKM. Unmatched junction bases numbered 4, after V lost 3 bases and J lost 4 bases. The record originates from a study of OX40 agonist ivuxolimab in advanced cancers. The sequences come from CD4+ or CD8+ T cells sorted from blood, collected in a trial of the OX40 agonist ivuxolimab. The origin of this receptor is an adult with an advanced solid tumor such as melanoma, head and neck, liver or kidney cancer. The chain employs TRBV28 and TRBJ1-2; 11 bases match TRBD1. Here the CDR3 DNA reads TGTGCCAGCAGTTTCCGGGGACAGGGGGGCTATGGCTACACCTTC. Protein: CASSFRGQGGYGYTF.